Following are 8 T cell receptor beta chains from one sample sequenced in a study of T cells in Graves' hyperthyroidism and ophthalmopathy (dated by TCRdb to 2018 to 2020). Library creation used multiplex PCR. The sequencer listed for this sample is Illumina HiSeq 2000. The TCR beta CDR3 regions were amplified from RNA transcripts. For the first round of RT-PCR on the TCR CDR3, the HTBI primer set was used together with the Qiagen OneStep RT-PCR kit. TCRdb trimmed the raw reads at Q25, called clones with MiXCR and kept productive beta chains. All rows with the same CDR3 protein become a single entry with the most common DNA and genes. For this sample there are around 500,000 distinct CDR3 sequences; roughly 23% appear just once. Of the sample, about 53% falls within the top ten clones. Specimen: blood. The receptors were gathered from a woman in her seventies with Graves' ophthalmopathy.

V gene TRBV6-1 combines with J gene TRBJ1-5; the D gene is possibly TRBD1 (5 bases). Germline V gives CDR1 MNHNS, CDR2 SASEGT. This CDR3 region has 13 residues. V lost 3 bases and J 9 bases, leaving 12 bases between the germline ends. The CDR3 loop reads CASSDPPQGPQHF. CDR3 in DNA: TGTGCCAGCAGTGACCCACCGCAGGGGCCCCAGCATTTT.

The chain combines TRBV18 with TRBJ1-1, with 7 nucleotides matching TRBD1. The CDR3 loop spans 16 amino acids. CDR1 and CDR2 from the germline V gene are KGHSH and LQKENI. V trimming: 1 base; J trimming: 0 bases; junction bases outside the gene matches: 5. This CDR3 reads CASSPQTGTVNTEAFF. The CDR3 DNA follows: TGTGCCAGCTCACCACAGACCGGGACAGTGAACACTGAAGCTTTCTTT.

This clonotype was recorded a few times. The genes are TRBV19 and TRBJ2-3; tentative D call: TRBD2 (6 bases). The germline CDR1 and CDR2 sequences are LNHDA and SQIVND (reference sequence). This CDR3 is built from 15 residues. Trimming stripped 5 bases from V and 6 bases from J, with 18 bases between. This chain's CDR3 is CASSPLARKGDTQYF. CDR3 sequence (DNA): TGTGCCAGTAGTCCCCTAGCGAGGAAGGGGGATACGCAGTATTTT.

The chain joins TRBV24-1 to TRBJ2-5, with D tentatively TRBD1 (6 bases). The CDR3 totals 13 residues. V lost 5 bases and J lost 2, with 8 bases in between. CDR1 and CDR2 (germline): KGHDR, SFDVKD. The CDR3 loop reads CATSGGGQETQYF. For the CDR3, the DNA is TGTGCCACCAGTGGAGGGGGACAAGAGACCCAGTACTTC.

The table lists this clonotype with a few counts. The chain links TRBV28 to TRBJ2-3; D possibly uses TRBD1 or TRBD2 (8 bases each). The CDR3 spans 16 residues. Between the trimmed V and J ends, which lost 6 bases and 2 bases, there was a span of 18 bases. CDR1 is MDHEN and CDR2 is SYDVKM in the germline V gene. CDR3 region: CASRSRGGQDTDTQYF. The DNA for the CDR3 is TGTGCCAGCAGGAGCCGGGGGGGACAGGACACAGATACGCAGTATTTT.

The chain has TRBV3-1 and TRBJ2-4; 9 bases are shared with TRBD2. The V and J ends lost 2 bases and 8 bases, in that order; junction bases with no gene match: 7. This CDR3 spans 15 amino acids. CDR1 is LGHDT and CDR2 is YNNKEL in the germline V gene (reference sequence). CDR3 sequence: CASSQLSGSLDIQYF. CDR3 bases: TGTGCCAGCAGCCAACTTAGCGGGAGTCTGGACATTCAGTACTTC.

This clonotype was observed at least ten times. The chain recombines TRBV28 with TRBJ1-5; D gene ambiguous. Trimming took off 9 bases at V and 0 bases at J, with 9 bases between the two ends. The CDR3 runs to 13 residues. The germline V gene encodes CDR1 MDHEN and CDR2 SYDVKM. The chain's CDR3 is CASTHYSNQPQHF. CDR3 DNA: TGTGCCAGTACACATTATAGCAATCAGCCCCAGCATTTT.

This clonotype was seen more than once but under ten times. The rearrangement uses TRBV27 and TRBJ1-5, with D maybe TRBD1 (6 bases). Deletions cut 2 bases from V and 9 bases from J, with 14 bases between. This CDR3 comprises 14 residues. The V gene's germline CDR1 is MNHEY and CDR2 SMNVEV (reference sequence). In nucleotides, the CDR3 is TGTGCCAGCAGTTTAAGTCAGGGGCTTGGGCCCCAGCATTTT. Translation: CASSLSQGLGPQHF.